Following are 10 T cell receptor beta chains from one sample sequenced in a study of T cells in Graves' hyperthyroidism and ophthalmopathy. Amplified TCR beta CDR3 regions came from RNA transcripts. The TCR CDR3 was amplified in a first-round RT-PCR using the HTBI primer set. A single record per CDR3 protein comes from TCRdb applying MiXCR to the multiplex PCR reads. This table holds over 500,000 distinct CDR3 sequences, 46% found once. Sequencing was carried out using peripheral blood or thyroid tissue (not recorded which). Receptors were obtained from an adult woman with Graves' disease, either hyperthyroidism or ophthalmopathy (not recorded which).

The genes are TRBV10-3 and TRBJ1-5; 7 bases fit TRBD1. After removal of 6 bases from V and 6 bases from J, the junction contained 11 bases not matched to a gene. CDR1 ENHRY and CDR2 SYGVKD come from the germline V gene. The CDR3 has 15 amino acids. In DNA, the CDR3 is TGTGCCATCAGCGGGGACAGTCTTCAAGCTCAGCCCCAGCATTTT. Translated: CAISGDSLQAQPQHF.

To note about this clonotype: This sequence may be a read error, since a much larger clone differs from it by one base. The chain employs TRBV20-1 and TRBJ2-7, with D perhaps matching TRBD1 or TRBD2 (7 bases each). CDR1 is DFQATT, CDR2 SNEGSKA, per germline (reference sequence). The CDR3 is 14 residues long. The ends were cut back, 3 bases at V and 10 bases at J, with 22 bases in the middle. The CDR3 sequence: CSASPPSGTGDQYF. The CDR3 coding sequence is TGCAGTGCTAGTCCGCCTAGCGGAACAGGGGATCAGTACTTC.

Concerning this clonotype: Being one base from a much bigger clone, this may be a read error. The chain couples TRBV10-3 to TRBJ2-7; D call uncertain. V dropped 3 bases and J dropped 6 bases, with 12 bases sitting between them. The CDR3 covers 13 residues. Germline V gene sequence: CDR1 ENHRY, CDR2 SYGVKD. The CDR3: CAISEGPALEQYF. The CDR3 nucleotides are TGTGCCATCAGTGAAGGGCCCGCCCTCGAGCAGTACTTC.

This chain uses TRBV29-1 with TRBJ2-7; D possibly uses TRBD1 or TRBD2 (5 bases each). The CDR3 has 12 amino acids. Trimming cost V 7 bases and J 0 bases, with 10 bases left between them. Germline V CDR1 and CDR2: SQVTM, ANQGSEA. This CDR3 reads CSGGRNSYEQYF. DNA for the CDR3: TGCAGCGGGGGACGGAACTCCTACGAGCAGTACTTC.

This clonotype has more than one count but fewer than ten. The CDR3 region is CASSYSRNTEAFF. CDR3 nucleotide sequence: TGTGCCAGCAGTTACTCCAGGAACACTGAAGCTTTCTTT. V and J are TRBV6-1 and TRBJ1-1; no definite D call. Trimming stripped 5 bases from V and 1 base from J, with 8 bases between. This CDR3 has 13 amino acids. Germline-derived CDR1 and CDR2 are MNHNS and SASEGT.

This clonotype was detected only a few times. This chain uses TRBV11-2 with TRBJ2-7; D perhaps matches TRBD1 (6 bases). Germline values: CDR1 SGHAT, CDR2 FQNNGV. This CDR3 is built from 14 residues. V was pared by 4 bases and J by 3 bases, with 13 bases between. In DNA form, the CDR3 reads TGTGCCAGCAGCTCCGGGACACTCGACTACGAGCAGTACTTC. Translating it yields CASSSGTLDYEQYF.

The rearrangement uses TRBV4-3 and TRBJ1-2; 8 bases map to TRBD1. The CDR3 spans 17 residues. The germline V gene encodes CDR1 LGHNA and CDR2 YSLEER. V shed 2 bases and J 4 bases; nucleotides not matched to a gene: 12. The CDR3 sequence: CASSQLSDRGVVYGYTF. DNA for the CDR3: TGCGCCAGCAGCCAACTCTCCGACAGGGGAGTCGTCTATGGCTACACCTTC.

J is TRBJ2-2 and V is TRBV10-1, with 10 bases that match TRBD2. The CDR3 contains 16 residues. Germline CDR1 and CDR2: WNHNN and SYGVQD (reference sequence). V trimming: 0 bases; J trimming: 5 bases; junction bases outside the gene matches: 3. DNA of the CDR3: TGCGCCAGCAGTGAGTCGAATAGCGGGAGGACCGGGGAGCTGTTTTTT. Translation gives CASSESNSGRTGELFF.

This clonotype has a handful of counts. The chain carries TRBV10-2 and TRBJ1-5, with D maybe TRBD1 (5 bases). Trimming pared 4 bases from V and 11 bases from J, leaving 18 bases between. The germline CDR1 and CDR2 sequences are WSHSY and SAAADI. The CDR3 runs 14 residues. CDR3 in amino acids: CASSGQPPDGSQHF. CDR3 bases: TGCGCCAGCAGTGGACAGCCACCGGATGGATCCCAGCATTTT.

This clonotype was counted ten times or more. The V call is TRBV4-1, the J call TRBJ1-2, with D perhaps TRBD1 (6 bases). The CDR3 extends over 15 amino acids. V gave up 7 bases and J gave up 5 bases, with 20 bases separating them. Germline V lookup: CDR1 MGHRA, CDR2 YSYEKL. CDR3 nucleotides: TGCGCCAGCACCACCACGGGGGGGCGCAGGTATGGCTACACCTTC. Translating gives CASTTTGGRRYGYTF.